These 25 T cell receptor beta chains came from one sample sequenced in a study of T cell repertoires in cytomegalovirus infection (dated by TCRdb to the late 2010s). The reads were generated on an Illumina HiSeq 1500. TCRdb redid the processing of the public reads, applying fastp at Q25 and MiXCR, and retained in-frame beta chains. Duplicate CDR3 protein sequences are folded into a single record with the most common DNA and genes. Across this sample there are 35,000 to 55,000 distinct CDR3 sequences, with around 21% seen only once. The ten biggest clones cover 40% to 65% of the sample. Their recognized antigens are unknown. Per the publication, the treatment or condition label means: in vitro stimulation with specific CMV peptide epitopes to enrich CMV-specific T cells. Here the sequenced sample was CD8+ T cells from cultured PBMCs, taken from culture after CMV antigen stimulation. These TCRs come from a human donor in good health (CMV status not recorded). Some clones in this sample may be carry-over from other donors' samples.

Comments on this clonotype: A much larger clone lies a single base off, so this may be a read error. The chain couples TRBV11-3 to TRBJ2-7; 9 bases are shared with TRBD2. The CDR3 is 17 residues long. Germline CDR1 SGHNT, CDR2 YENEEA. CDR3 bases: TGTGCCAACAGCTTAGATCGGTCGCGGGGGGGACCCTACGAGCAGTACTTC. Translated: CANSLDRSRGGPYEQYF.

This clonotype was recorded many times. This chain joins TRBV6-2 or TRBV6-3 and TRBJ2-1; D is uncertain. This CDR3 region has 15 residues. Trimming removed 0 bases from V and 7 bases from J, with 13 bases in between. Germline loops: CDR1 MNHEY, CDR2 SVGEGT. CDR3 DNA sequence: TGTGCCAGCAGTTACTCGAATACGGCTAGGAATGAGCAGTTCTTC. Its protein product is CASSYSNTARNEQFF.

This clonotype was detected ten times or more. The V gene is TRBV4-3, the J gene TRBJ2-1, with D uncertain. Looked up from germline, CDR1 is LGHNA and CDR2 is YSLEER. V was trimmed by 0 bases and J by 7 bases, leaving 16 bases between them. This CDR3 has 16 amino acids. The CDR3 sequence is CASSQDASPRRNEQFF. CDR3 nucleotide sequence: TGCGCCAGCAGCCAAGATGCGTCGCCCCGGCGGAATGAGCAGTTCTTC.

This clonotype has just a few counts. This chain joins TRBV7-9 and TRBJ1-1, with D unclear. Germline V lookup: CDR1 SEHNR, CDR2 FQNEAQ (reference sequence). The CDR3 length is 15 residues. Trimming took 5 bases from V and 1 from J, leaving 14 bases between them. The CDR3 DNA follows: TGTGCCAGCAGCCGTACTGACCACCCGAACACTGAAGCTTTCTTT. Protein product: CASSRTDHPNTEAFF.

The table lists this clonotype with a few counts. This chain uses TRBV6-1 with TRBJ2-1, with D possibly being TRBD1 (6 bases). The CDR3 sequence is 13 residues long. The germline V gene encodes CDR1 MNHNS and CDR2 SASEGT. V lost 9 bases and J 2 bases, leaving 11 bases between the germline ends. Here the CDR3 reads CASDRPTYNEQFF. CDR3 bases: TGTGCCAGTGACAGGCCAACCTACAATGAGCAGTTCTTC.

This clonotype occurred many times. The chain has TRBV5-1 and TRBJ2-5; TRBD1 matches 7 bases. Germline values: CDR1 SGHRS, CDR2 YFSETQ. CDR3 length: 13 residues. J lost 3 bases, V lost 6 bases, and 5 bases had no gene match. CDR3 sequence (DNA): TGCGCCAGCACCTCCGGGACAGAAGAGACCCAGTACTTC. This encodes CASTSGTEETQYF.

The J gene is TRBJ1-2, the V gene TRBV19; D not resolved. Germline loops: CDR1 LNHDA, CDR2 SQIVND (reference sequence). The ends were cut back, 5 bases at V and 4 bases at J, with 8 bases in the middle. The CDR3 runs to 12 residues. The CDR3 spells CASSPRTYGYTF. The CDR3 DNA reads TGTGCCAGTAGTCCAAGGACCTATGGCTACACCTTC.

The chain recombines TRBV7-3 with TRBJ2-1; D tentatively fits TRBD1 or TRBD2 (6 bases each). CDR3 length equals 16 residues. V lost 2 bases and J lost 5, with 16 bases in between. Germline V gives CDR1 SGHTA, CDR2 FQGTGA. This CDR3 reads CASSLFLGGSNNEQFF. Here the CDR3 DNA reads TGTGCCAGCAGCTTATTCTTAGGGGGGTCCAACAATGAGCAGTTCTTC.

The V gene is TRBV4-1, the J gene TRBJ1-2; D is unresolved. V gave up 2 bases and J gave up 4 bases, with 17 bases separating them. This CDR3 is 16 amino acids long. Looked up from germline, CDR1 is MGHRA and CDR2 is YSYEKL. CDR3 in DNA: TGCGCCAGCAGCCAACTCCGGGCCTTCGGGGTCTATGGCTACACCTTC. It encodes CASSQLRAFGVYGYTF.

The V gene is TRBV19, the J gene TRBJ1-5; tentatively, D is TRBD1 (5 bases). Germline assignment: CDR1 LNHDA and CDR2 SQIVND (reference sequence). The CDR3 loop spans 15 amino acids. Trimming pared 3 bases from V and 2 bases from J, leaving 11 bases between. The CDR3 sequence is CASSMVRVRNQPQHF. Written as DNA, the CDR3 is TGTGCCAGTAGTATGGTCAGGGTACGCAATCAGCCCCAGCATTTT.

The table lists this clonotype with many counts. This rearrangement joins TRBV7-2 to TRBJ2-1; maybe TRBD1 (6 bases). The CDR3 spans 14 residues. Trimming took off 6 bases at V and 8 bases at J, with 17 bases between the two ends. Germline V gene sequence: CDR1 SGHTA, CDR2 FQGNSA. The CDR3 DNA reads as TGTGCCAGCAGATGGGGGCGCCCAATGGATGAGCAGTTCTTC. This sequence encodes CASRWGRPMDEQFF.

The chain uses TRBV14 and TRBJ1-1; no clear D. V lost 3 bases to trimming and J lost 4 bases, with 9 bases between them. CDR1 and CDR2 (germline): SGHDN, FVKESK. The CDR3 is 13 amino acids. CDR3 sequence: CASSHRDATEAFF. CDR3 DNA: TGTGCCAGCAGCCACCGGGATGCCACTGAAGCTTTCTTT.

This clonotype showed up just a few times. The rearrangement joins TRBV6-5 to TRBJ2-3; 7 bases match TRBD1. Trimming cost V 7 bases and J 2 bases; bases outside gene matches: 6. The germline gives CDR1 MNHEY, CDR2 SVGAGI. The CDR3 sequence is 14 residues long. CDR3 sequence reads: CASTQGFFTDTQYF. In DNA, the CDR3 is TGTGCCAGCACACAGGGGTTTTTCACAGATACGCAGTATTTT.

The sample holds many counts of this clonotype. J is TRBJ2-7 and V is TRBV7-9; the match to TRBD2 covers 7 bases. Germline lookup yields CDR1 SEHNR and CDR2 FQNEAQ (reference sequence). The CDR3 runs 14 residues. V shed 4 bases, J shed 3 bases, and the junction held 6 bases outside the gene matches. The CDR3 region has the DNA TGTGCCAGCAGCTCCGGGGGGAACGTCTACGAGCAGTACTTC. Residues: CASSSGGNVYEQYF.

The chain has TRBV12-3 or TRBV12-4 and TRBJ1-5, with 10 bases aligning to TRBD1. V trimming: 5 bases; J trimming: 2 bases; junction bases outside the gene matches: 3. This CDR3 is built from 15 residues. The DNA of the CDR3 is TGTGCCAGCAGTGTGACAGGGGGCCGCAATCAGCCCCAGCATTTT. It is translated as CASSVTGGRNQPQHF.

The chain links TRBV19 to TRBJ1-1; TRBD1 is a possible D gene (6 bases). Trimming took off 9 bases at V and 4 bases at J, with 12 bases between the two ends. CDR3 size: 12 residues. Germline V gene lookup returns CDR1 LNHDA and CDR2 SQIVND (reference sequence). The CDR3: CASAQGITEAFF. CDR3 bases: TGTGCCAGCGCGCAGGGGATCACTGAAGCTTTCTTT.

This clonotype was seen more than once but under ten times. The genes are TRBV7-6 and TRBJ2-2, with D unresolved. The CDR3 runs to 13 residues. Germline CDR1 SGHVS, CDR2 FNYEAQ. V was cut by 4 bases and J by 6 bases, with 9 bases left in between. The CDR3 reads CASSSPTSGELFF. The CDR3 nucleotides read TGTGCCAGCAGCTCCCCGACGTCCGGGGAGCTGTTTTTT.

This clonotype was seen many times. This chain uses TRBV18 with TRBJ2-5; 7 bases fit TRBD2. The CDR3 spans 16 residues. Germline loops: CDR1 KGHSH, CDR2 LQKENI. Germline trimming cut 3 bases from V and 5 bases from J; bases unmatched to any gene: 12. CDR3 residues: CASSPRPGGSGETQYF. The CDR3 DNA reads as TGTGCCAGCTCACCCCGTCCGGGCGGGAGTGGTGAGACCCAGTACTTC.

This clonotype was seen at least ten times. This chain joins TRBV7-6 and TRBJ2-2, with 7 bases that match TRBD2. The CDR3 length is 14 residues. Germline V lookup: CDR1 SGHVS, CDR2 FNYEAQ. With V trimmed by 4 bases and J by 4 bases, 3 bases remained unmatched. CDR3 DNA sequence: TGTGCCAGCAGCTGGCGGGAGATCACCGGGGAGCTGTTTTTT. It translates to CASSWREITGELFF.

Points on this clonotype: The germline gene is not matched at one end of the junction; a read error may be the cause. The V gene is TRBV19, the J gene TRBJ2-2; 9 nucleotides agree with TRBD2. This CDR3 has 15 residues. Germline V gives CDR1 LNHDA, CDR2 SQIVND (reference sequence). CDR3 loop: CAIEAASGNTGALFF. The CDR3 nucleotides read TGTGCCATCGAGGCGGCTAGCGGGAACACCGGGGCGCTGTTTTTT.

This chain connects TRBV4-1 to TRBJ2-7; D unresolved. This CDR3 is built from 14 residues. The ends were cut back, 4 bases at V and 0 bases at J, with 10 bases in the middle. Germline-derived CDR1 and CDR2 are MGHRA and YSYEKL. CDR3 nucleotides: TGCGCCAGCAGCCTAGGAATTGGCTCCTACGAGCAGTACTTC. Its protein product is CASSLGIGSYEQYF.

V gene TRBV30 combines with J gene TRBJ1-6; D gene ambiguous. The CDR3 length is 12 residues. Looked up from germline, CDR1 is GTSNPN and CDR2 is SVGIG (reference sequence). V shed 2 bases and J shed 13 bases, with 12 bases lying between them. The CDR3 region has the DNA TGTGCCTGGAGTCGGAGTGGTCTTCCCCTCCACTTT. It specifies CAWSRSGLPLHF.

In its sample, this clonotype was seen many times. The CDR3 end shows no conserved phenylalanine or tryptophan, and so a read error is likely. The DNA is left out, because the CDR3 cannot be placed on it with certainty; the CDR3 is given as TCRdb lists it. The chain links TRBV7-9 to TRBJ2-1; the table names TRBD2, a call not compared with the DNA. The CDR3 spans 12 amino acids, including both terminal residues. In germline, CDR1 is SEHNR, CDR2 FQNEAQ (reference sequence). CDR3 loop: CASSSGTSGPVG.

This chain joins TRBV6-1 and TRBJ2-1; D possibly uses TRBD1 or TRBD2 (5 bases each). CDR3 length: 14 amino acids. Germline V gene lookup returns CDR1 MNHNS and CDR2 SASEGT. The V end lost 1 base, the J end lost 6 bases, and 10 bases lay between the germline ends. In DNA, the CDR3 is TGTGCCAGCAGTGAAGTTGGGACCCCCAATGAGCAGTTCTTC. Its translation: CASSEVGTPNEQFF.

J is TRBJ1-1 and V is TRBV27, with D unclear. Germline V gene sequence: CDR1 MNHEY, CDR2 SMNVEV (reference sequence). Trimming removed 2 bases at V and 3 bases at J, with 13 bases between. The CDR3 is 15 residues long. The CDR3 nucleotides read TGTGCCAGCAGTTTAAGGTCTCAGATCGACACTGAAGCTTTCTTT. Translating it yields CASSLRSQIDTEAFF.